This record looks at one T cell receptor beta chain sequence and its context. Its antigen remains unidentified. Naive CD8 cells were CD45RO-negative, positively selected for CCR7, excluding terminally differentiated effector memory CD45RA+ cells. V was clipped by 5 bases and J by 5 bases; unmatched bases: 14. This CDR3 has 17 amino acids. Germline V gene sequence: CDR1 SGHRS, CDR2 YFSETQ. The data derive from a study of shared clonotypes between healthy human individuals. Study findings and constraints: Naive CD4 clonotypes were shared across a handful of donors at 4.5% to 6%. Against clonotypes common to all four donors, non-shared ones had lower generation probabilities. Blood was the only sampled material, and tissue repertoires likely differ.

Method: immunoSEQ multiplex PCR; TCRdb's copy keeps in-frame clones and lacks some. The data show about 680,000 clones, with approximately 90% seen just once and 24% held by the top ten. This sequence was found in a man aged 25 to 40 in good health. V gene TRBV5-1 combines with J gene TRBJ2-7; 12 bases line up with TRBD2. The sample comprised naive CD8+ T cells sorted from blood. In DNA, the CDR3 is TGCGCCAGCAGGGATGGGCTAGCGGGAGGGAATGGGGACGAGCAGTACTTC. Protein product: CASRDGLAGGNGDEQYF.